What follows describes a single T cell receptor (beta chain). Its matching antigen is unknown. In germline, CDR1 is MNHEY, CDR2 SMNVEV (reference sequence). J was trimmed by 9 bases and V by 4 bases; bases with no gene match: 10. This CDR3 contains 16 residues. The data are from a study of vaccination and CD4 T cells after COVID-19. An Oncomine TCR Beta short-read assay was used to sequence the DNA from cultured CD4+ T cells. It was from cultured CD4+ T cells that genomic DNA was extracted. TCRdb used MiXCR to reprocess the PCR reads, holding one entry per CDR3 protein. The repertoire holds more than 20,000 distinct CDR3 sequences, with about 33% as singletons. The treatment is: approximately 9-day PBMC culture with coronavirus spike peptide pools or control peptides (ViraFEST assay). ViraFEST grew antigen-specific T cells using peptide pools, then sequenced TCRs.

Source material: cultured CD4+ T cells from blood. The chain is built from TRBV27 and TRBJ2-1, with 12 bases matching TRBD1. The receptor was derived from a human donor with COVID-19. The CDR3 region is CASSSPGQGARGEQFF. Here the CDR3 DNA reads TGTGCCAGCAGTTCTCCGGGACAGGGGGCGCGTGGTGAGCAGTTCTTC.